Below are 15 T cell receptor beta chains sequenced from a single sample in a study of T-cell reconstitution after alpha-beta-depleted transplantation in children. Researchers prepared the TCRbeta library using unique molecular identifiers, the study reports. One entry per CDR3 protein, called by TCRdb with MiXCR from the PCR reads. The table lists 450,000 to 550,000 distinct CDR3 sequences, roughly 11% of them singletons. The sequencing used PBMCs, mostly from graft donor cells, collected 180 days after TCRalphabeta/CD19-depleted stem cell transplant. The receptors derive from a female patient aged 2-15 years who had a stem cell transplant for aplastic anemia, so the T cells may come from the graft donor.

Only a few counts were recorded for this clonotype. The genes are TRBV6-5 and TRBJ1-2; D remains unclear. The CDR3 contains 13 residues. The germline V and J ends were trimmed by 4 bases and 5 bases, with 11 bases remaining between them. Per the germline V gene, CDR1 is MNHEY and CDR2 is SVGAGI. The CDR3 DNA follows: TGTGCCAGCAGTTCTAGGATAGGGTATGGCTACACCTTC. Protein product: CASSSRIGYGYTF.

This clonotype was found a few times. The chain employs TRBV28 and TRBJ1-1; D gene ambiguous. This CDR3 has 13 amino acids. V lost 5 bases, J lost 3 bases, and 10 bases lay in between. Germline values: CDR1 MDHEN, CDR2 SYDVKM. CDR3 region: CASSLRVDTEAFF. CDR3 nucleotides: TGTGCCAGCAGTCTGAGGGTGGACACTGAAGCTTTCTTT.

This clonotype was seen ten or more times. CDR3 residues: CASIGTSGSHEQYF. The DNA of the CDR3 is TGTGCCAGCATTGGGACTAGCGGGAGCCACGAGCAGTACTTC. The rearrangement uses TRBV2 and TRBJ2-7; TRBD2 matches at 14 bases. The CDR3 has 14 amino acids. The ends lost 7 bases at V and 5 bases at J; junction bases unmatched: 4. Germline CDR1 and CDR2: SNHLY and FYNNEI.

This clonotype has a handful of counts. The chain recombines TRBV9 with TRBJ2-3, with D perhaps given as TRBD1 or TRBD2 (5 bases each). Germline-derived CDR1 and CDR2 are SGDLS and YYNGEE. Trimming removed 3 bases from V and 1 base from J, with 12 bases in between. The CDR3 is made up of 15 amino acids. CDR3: CASSDPGRRTDTQYF. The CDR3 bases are TGTGCCAGCAGCGATCCGGGACGGCGCACAGATACGCAGTATTTT.

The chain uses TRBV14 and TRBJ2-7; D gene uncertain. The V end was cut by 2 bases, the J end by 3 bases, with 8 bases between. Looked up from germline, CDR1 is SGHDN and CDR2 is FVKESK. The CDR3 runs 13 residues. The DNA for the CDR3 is TGTGCCAGCAGCCAACATCCCCACTACGAGCAGTACTTC. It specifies CASSQHPHYEQYF.

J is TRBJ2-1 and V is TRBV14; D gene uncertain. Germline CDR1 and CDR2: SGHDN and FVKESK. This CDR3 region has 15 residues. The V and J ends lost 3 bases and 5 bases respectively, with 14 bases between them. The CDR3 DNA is TGTGCCAGCAGCCACCCATCGGAGCGACACAATGAGCAGTTCTTC. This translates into CASSHPSERHNEQFF.

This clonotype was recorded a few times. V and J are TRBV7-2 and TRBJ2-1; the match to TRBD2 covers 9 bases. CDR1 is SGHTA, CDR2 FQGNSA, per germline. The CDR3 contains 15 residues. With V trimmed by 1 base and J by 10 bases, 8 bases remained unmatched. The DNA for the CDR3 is TGTGCCAGCAGCTTAGGGGCTAGCGGGATCTACGAGCAGTTCTTC. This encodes CASSLGASGIYEQFF.

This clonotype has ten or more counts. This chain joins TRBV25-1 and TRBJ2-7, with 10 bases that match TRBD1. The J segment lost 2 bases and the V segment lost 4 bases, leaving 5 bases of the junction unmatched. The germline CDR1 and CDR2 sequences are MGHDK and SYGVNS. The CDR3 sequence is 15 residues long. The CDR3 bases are TGTGCCAGCAGTGGATCCGGGACAGGGGCCTACGAGCAGTACGTC. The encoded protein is CASSGSGTGAYEQYV.

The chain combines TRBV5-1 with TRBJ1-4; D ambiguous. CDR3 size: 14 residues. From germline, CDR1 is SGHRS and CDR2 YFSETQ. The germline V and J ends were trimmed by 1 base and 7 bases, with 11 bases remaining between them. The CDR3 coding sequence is TGCGCCAGCAGCTTGTACCGCTCAGGTGAAAAACTGTTTTTT. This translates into CASSLYRSGEKLFF.

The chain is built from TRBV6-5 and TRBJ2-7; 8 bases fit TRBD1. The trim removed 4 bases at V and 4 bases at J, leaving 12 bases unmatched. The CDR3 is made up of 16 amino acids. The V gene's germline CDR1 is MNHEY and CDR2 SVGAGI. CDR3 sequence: CASSFLWGQVRYEQYF. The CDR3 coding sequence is TGTGCCAGCAGTTTCCTGTGGGGACAGGTTAGATACGAGCAGTACTTC.

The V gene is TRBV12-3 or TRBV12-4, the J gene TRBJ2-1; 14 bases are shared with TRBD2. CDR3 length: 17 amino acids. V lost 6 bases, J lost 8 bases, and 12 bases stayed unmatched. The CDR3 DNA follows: TGTGCCAGCAGCGGGACTAGCGGGAGCTCGGTGACCCATGAGCAGTTCTTC. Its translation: CASSGTSGSSVTHEQFF.

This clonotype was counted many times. The chain's CDR3 is CASSPPGLASTDTQYF. In DNA form, the CDR3 reads TGTGCCAGCAGCCCACCCGGACTAGCGAGCACAGATACGCAGTATTTT. The chain uses TRBV14 and TRBJ2-3; 9 bases align to TRBD2. Germline V gene sequence: CDR1 SGHDN, CDR2 FVKESK. The CDR3 runs to 16 residues. Germline trimming cut 4 bases from V and 0 bases from J; bases unmatched to any gene: 5.

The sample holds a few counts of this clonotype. This CDR3 is CSAREGTSARTGYNEQFF. CDR3 DNA: TGCAGTGCTAGAGAAGGGACTAGCGCCCGGACGGGGTACAATGAGCAGTTCTTC. The V call is TRBV20-1, the J call TRBJ2-1; 10 bases fit TRBD2. Germline CDR1 reads DFQATT; CDR2 reads SNEGSKA (reference sequence). V dropped 0 bases and J dropped 4; count of bases not matched to a gene: 12. This CDR3 has 18 residues.

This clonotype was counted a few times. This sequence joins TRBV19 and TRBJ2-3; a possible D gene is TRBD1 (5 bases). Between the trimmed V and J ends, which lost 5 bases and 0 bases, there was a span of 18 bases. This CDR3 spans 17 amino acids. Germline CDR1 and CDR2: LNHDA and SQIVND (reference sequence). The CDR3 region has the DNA TGTGCCAGTAGTCCCACGATGACAGCTTCTAGCACAGATACGCAGTATTTT. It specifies CASSPTMTASSTDTQYF.

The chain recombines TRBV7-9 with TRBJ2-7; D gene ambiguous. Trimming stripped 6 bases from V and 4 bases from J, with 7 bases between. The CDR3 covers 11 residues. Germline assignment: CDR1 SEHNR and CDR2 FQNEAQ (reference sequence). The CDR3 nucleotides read TGTGCCAGCAGGGGCAAGTACGAGCAGTACTTC. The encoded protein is CASRGKYEQYF.